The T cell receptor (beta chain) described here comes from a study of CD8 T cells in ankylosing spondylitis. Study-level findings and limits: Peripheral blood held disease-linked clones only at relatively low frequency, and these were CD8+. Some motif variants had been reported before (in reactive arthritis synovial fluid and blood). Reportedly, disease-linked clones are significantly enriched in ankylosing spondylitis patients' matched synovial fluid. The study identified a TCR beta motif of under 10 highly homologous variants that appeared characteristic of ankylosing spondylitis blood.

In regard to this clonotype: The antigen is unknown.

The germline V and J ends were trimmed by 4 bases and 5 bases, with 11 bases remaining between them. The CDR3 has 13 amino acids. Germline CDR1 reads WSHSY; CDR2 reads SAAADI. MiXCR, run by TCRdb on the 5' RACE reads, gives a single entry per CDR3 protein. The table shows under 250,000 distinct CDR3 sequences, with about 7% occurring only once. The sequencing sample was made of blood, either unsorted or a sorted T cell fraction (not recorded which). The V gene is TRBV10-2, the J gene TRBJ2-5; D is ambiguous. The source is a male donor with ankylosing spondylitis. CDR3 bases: TGCGCCAGCAGTGGTTTAGATTTGGAGACCCAGTACTTC. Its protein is CASSGLDLETQYF.